These 23 T cell receptor beta chains were all obtained from the same sample, sequenced in a study of neurological immune-mediated disorders. TCRdb re-called the 5' RACE reads through MiXCR, storing one row per CDR3 protein. The table lists about 77,000 distinct CDR3 sequences, 9.4% of them singletons, with 1.5% to 2% in the top ten. The specimen sequenced was PBMCs. These receptors were taken from a man between 45 and 60 years old in good health.

This clonotype has ten or more counts. V gene TRBV28 combines with J gene TRBJ2-3, with 14 bases lining up with TRBD2. CDR1 is MDHEN and CDR2 is SYDVKM in the germline V gene. V lost 6 bases to trimming and J lost 3 bases; unmatched junction nucleotides: 5. The CDR3 spans 16 residues. CDR3 nucleotides: TGTGCCAGCAGGACCTGGACTAGCGGGGGGACAGATACGCAGTATTTT. Its translation is CASRTWTSGGTDTQYF.

In its sample, this clonotype was seen many times. The rearrangement links TRBV5-1 to TRBJ2-4; 12 bases align to TRBD1. Germline V gene lookup returns CDR1 SGHRS and CDR2 YFSETQ. J was trimmed by 8 bases and V by 0 bases; bases with no gene match: 6. This CDR3 spans 16 amino acids. The CDR3: CASSLGGTGGPDIQYF. The CDR3 DNA follows: TGCGCCAGCAGCTTGGGGGGGACAGGGGGCCCGGACATTCAGTACTTC.

As to this clonotype: This may stem from a read error, because a much larger clone lies one nucleotide away. The genes are TRBV7-9 and TRBJ2-5, with D uncertain. V was pared by 0 bases and J by 2 bases, with 10 bases between. The germline V gene encodes CDR1 SEHNR and CDR2 FQNEAQ (reference sequence). The CDR3 spans 15 residues. Written as DNA, the CDR3 is TGTGCCAGCAGCTTAGCGGGGTCTATGCAAGAGACCCAGTACTTC. It codes for CASSLAGSMQETQYF. The whole variable domain, filled in from reference TRBV7-9 and TRBJ2-5, reads DTGVSQNPRHKITKRGQNVTFRCDPISEHNRLYWYRQTLGQGPEFLTYFQNEAQLEKSRLLSDRFSAERPKGSFSTLEIQRTEQGDSAMYLCASSLAGSMQETQYFGPGTRLLVL.

This clonotype was recorded at least ten times. The chain links TRBV9 to TRBJ1-1; D may be TRBD1 (5 bases). V lost 3 bases, J lost 6 bases, and 15 bases lay in between. Per germline, CDR1 SGDLS and CDR2 YYNGEE. The CDR3 has 14 amino acids. CDR3 DNA sequence: TGTGCCAGCAGCGCGCGAACTAGGGACGCTGAAGCTTTCTTT. Its protein product is CASSARTRDAEAFF.

The gene calls are TRBV5-1 and TRBJ2-2; possible D gene TRBD1, 6 bases. V was cut by 5 bases and J by 7 bases, with 12 bases left in between. CDR3 length: 13 residues. CDR1 is SGHRS, CDR2 YFSETQ, per germline. Here the CDR3 reads CASRQDSVGELFF. The CDR3 DNA reads TGCGCCAGCAGGCAGGACAGTGTCGGGGAGCTGTTTTTT.

This clonotype showed up many times. The V and J genes are TRBV11-2 and TRBJ2-1, with TRBD2 identical over 7 bases. Germline CDR1 reads SGHAT; CDR2 reads FQNNGV. The junction had 10 bases not matched to a gene; V was cut back by 8 bases and J by 6 bases. The CDR3 runs to 14 residues. The DNA for the CDR3 is TGTGCCAGCCGTCGGTGGGGGGGAGGCAATGAGCAGTTCTTC. Translating gives CASRRWGGGNEQFF.

There are many counts of this clonotype. This sequence joins TRBV30 and TRBJ2-4, with D unresolved. The CDR3 extends over 12 amino acids. V lost 0 bases and J 12 bases, leaving 12 bases between the germline ends. The germline CDR1 and CDR2 sequences are GTSNPN and SVGIG (reference sequence). The CDR3 DNA reads as TGTGCCTGGAGTGTTGCCACGTTGGGTCAGTACTTC. Its protein product is CAWSVATLGQYF.

The chain recombines TRBV20-1 with TRBJ2-7; 8 bases agree with TRBD2. V lost 4 bases, J lost 5 bases, and 10 bases stayed unmatched. There are 14 residues in the CDR3. The germline gives CDR1 DFQATT, CDR2 SNEGSKA (reference sequence). CDR3 DNA: TGCAGTGCTACCAGGACTAGCATATCCCACGAGCAGTACTTC. This codes for CSATRTSISHEQYF.

Remarks on this clonotype: Germline is not matched at one junction end, which may reflect a read error. The chain links TRBV5-1 to TRBJ2-2, with a tentative D call TRBD1 (5 bases). The CDR3 has 13 residues. In germline, CDR1 is SGHRS, CDR2 YFSETQ. The CDR3 region has the DNA TGCGCCAGCGTGGACACGAACACAGGGGAGCTGTTTTTT. As protein: CASVDTNTGELFF.

At least ten counts were recorded for this clonotype. This chain uses TRBV12-3 or TRBV12-4 with TRBJ2-3, with D perhaps matching TRBD1 (5 bases). Trimming pared 1 base from V and 2 bases from J, leaving 13 bases between. The CDR3 sequence is 16 residues long. CDR3: CASSLEGTGSTDTQYF. The CDR3 DNA is TGTGCCAGCAGTTTAGAAGGTACAGGTTCCACAGATACGCAGTATTTT.

The chain links TRBV20-1 to TRBJ2-7, with 12 bases matching TRBD1. With V trimmed by 1 base and J by 6 bases, 4 bases remained unmatched. The CDR3 has 14 amino acids. CDR1 and CDR2 from the germline V gene are DFQATT and SNEGSKA (reference sequence). CDR3 residues: CSARGGQGAGEQYF. CDR3 bases: TGCAGTGCTAGAGGGGGACAGGGGGCAGGCGAGCAGTACTTC.

This rearrangement joins TRBV7-6 to TRBJ2-7; 7 nucleotides line up with TRBD2. The CDR3 covers 15 residues. Looked up from germline, CDR1 is SGHVS and CDR2 is FNYEAQ. Losses at the gene ends were 2 bases for V and 3 bases for J; bases not matched to a gene: 7. The CDR3, as DNA: TGTGCCAGCAGCTTACAGCCAGCGGGAAGCTACGAGCAGTACTTC. It encodes CASSLQPAGSYEQYF.

V and J are TRBV6-6 and TRBJ2-3; 8 bases align to TRBD2. This CDR3 contains 16 residues. V was clipped by 6 bases and J by 3 bases; unmatched bases: 11. From germline, CDR1 is MNHNY and CDR2 SVGAGI (reference sequence). CDR3 amino acids: CASSGGGPSITDTQYF. CDR3 sequence (DNA): TGTGCCAGCAGCGGGGGGGGACCTTCCATAACAGATACGCAGTATTTT.

CDR3 in amino acids: CASSVAISYSNYGYTF. In nucleotides, the CDR3 is TGTGCCAGCAGCGTAGCTATATCGTACTCTAACTATGGCTACACCTTC. The chain couples TRBV9 to TRBJ1-2; D is undetermined. The CDR3 is made up of 16 amino acids. Per germline, CDR1 SGDLS and CDR2 YYNGEE. Between the trimmed V and J ends, which lost 0 bases and 0 bases, there was a span of 12 bases.

There are many counts of this clonotype. The chain combines TRBV6-4 with TRBJ2-2; 9 nucleotides line up with TRBD2. The germline V gene encodes CDR1 MRHNA and CDR2 SNTAGT. With 10 bases clipped from V and 0 bases from J, the junction kept 9 bases outside the gene matches. The CDR3 covers 16 residues. The CDR3, as DNA: TGTGCCACCAGAGTTAGCGGGGGAGCGAACACCGGGGAGCTGTTTTTT. As protein: CATRVSGGANTGELFF.

This clonotype turned up a few times. The chain recombines TRBV12-3 or TRBV12-4 with TRBJ1-4; 9 bases align to TRBD1. CDR3 length equals 15 residues. V trimming: 7 bases; J trimming: 8 bases; junction bases outside the gene matches: 11. CDR3 loop: CASTRRGQGDEKLFF. The CDR3 DNA is TGTGCCAGCACCCGGAGGGGACAGGGTGACGAAAAACTGTTTTTT.

This clonotype was counted ten times or more. V and J are TRBV29-1 and TRBJ2-5; D is perhaps TRBD1 or TRBD2 (5 bases each). V was shortened by 7 bases and J by 5 bases, with 11 bases between the two germline ends. The CDR3 has 11 residues. Germline V lookup: CDR1 SQVTM, CDR2 ANQGSEA. CDR3 region: CSATEGETQYF. The CDR3 DNA is TGCAGCGCTACTGAGGGGGAGACCCAGTACTTC. Filled out from reference TRBV29-1 and TRBJ2-5, the complete variable domain reads SAVISQKPSRDICQRGTSLTIQCQVDSQVTMMFWYRQQPGQSLTLIATANQGSEATYESGFVIDKFPISRPNLTFSTLTVSNMSPEDSSIYLCSATEGETQYFGPGTRLLVL.

This clonotype showed up many times. CDR3 in amino acids: CASSLATGSSYNEQFF. CDR3 DNA: TGTGCCAGCAGCTTAGCGACGGGGAGCTCCTACAATGAGCAGTTCTTC. V usage is TRBV11-1 and J usage is TRBJ2-1; D might be TRBD2 (5 bases). The CDR3 has 16 amino acids. Germline V gene sequence: CDR1 SGHAT, CDR2 FQDESV (reference sequence). V shed 0 bases and J shed 0 bases, with 9 bases lying between them.

This clonotype was seen ten or more times. The chain employs TRBV29-1 and TRBJ2-7; 9 bases match TRBD1. The CDR3 runs 14 residues. V shed 6 bases, J shed 2 bases, and the junction held 8 bases outside the gene matches. Germline CDR1 is SQVTM and CDR2 is ANQGSEA. The CDR3 sequence is CSVGPGQGTYEQYF. CDR3 nucleotide sequence: TGCAGCGTCGGACCGGGACAGGGAACCTACGAGCAGTACTTC.

This clonotype was detected only a few times. The chain uses TRBV12-3 or TRBV12-4 and TRBJ2-1, with 11 positions matching TRBD2. The CDR3 totals 15 residues. With 5 bases clipped from V and 8 bases from J, the junction kept 8 bases outside the gene matches. CDR3 sequence: CASSVLAGASYEQFF. The CDR3 nucleotides are TGTGCCAGCAGTGTACTAGCGGGAGCGTCGTATGAGCAGTTCTTC.

The chain combines TRBV12-3 or TRBV12-4 with TRBJ1-5; D is perhaps TRBD1 (5 bases). CDR3 length equals 16 residues. With 4 bases removed from V and 1 base from J, the gap between germline ends came to 14 bases. CDR3 in DNA: TGTGCCAGCAGTTCCCCGGGGGGGGTGAGCAATCAGCCCCAGCATTTT. Residues: CASSSPGGVSNQPQHF.

This clonotype was seen ten or more times. The chain is built from TRBV9 and TRBJ2-2; D tentatively reads TRBD1 or TRBD2 (6 bases each). V lost 2 bases, J lost 1 base, and 15 bases lay in between. From germline, CDR1 is SGDLS and CDR2 YYNGEE. The CDR3 is made up of 17 amino acids. The CDR3, as DNA: TGTGCCAGCAGCGTTCCCTCTGAGGGGGGGAACACCGGGGAGCTGTTTTTT. Translated, it gives CASSVPSEGGNTGELFF.

This clonotype was observed at least ten times. CDR3 in amino acids: CASSSTVRRGYTF. The CDR3 nucleotides read TGTGCCAGCAGCTCGACAGTGAGAAGAGGCTACACCTTC. The V gene is TRBV7-2, the J gene TRBJ1-2, with a tentative D call TRBD1 (5 bases). Trimming took off 4 bases at V and 8 bases at J, with 14 bases between the two ends. Germline CDR1 is SGHTA and CDR2 is FQGNSA. This CDR3 is built from 13 residues.